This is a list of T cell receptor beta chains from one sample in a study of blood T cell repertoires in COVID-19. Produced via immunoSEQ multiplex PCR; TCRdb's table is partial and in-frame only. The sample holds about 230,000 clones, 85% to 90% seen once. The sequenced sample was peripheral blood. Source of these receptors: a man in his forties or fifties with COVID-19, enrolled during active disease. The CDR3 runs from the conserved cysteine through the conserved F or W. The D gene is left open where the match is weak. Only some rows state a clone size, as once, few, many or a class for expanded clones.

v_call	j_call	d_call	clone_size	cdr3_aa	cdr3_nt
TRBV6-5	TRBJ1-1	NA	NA	CASKEGDTEAFF	TGTGCCAGCAAAGAGGGCGACACTGAAGCTTTCTTT
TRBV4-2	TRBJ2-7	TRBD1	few	CASSQGLAGGPDEQYF	TGTGCCAGCAGCCAAGGGCTGGCAGGGGGCCCGGACGAGCAGTACTTC
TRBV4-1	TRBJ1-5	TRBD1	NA	CASSPDRGNQPQHF	TGCGCCAGCAGCCCTGACAGGGGCAATCAGCCCCAGCATTTT
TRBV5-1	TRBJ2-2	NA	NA	CASSLGQSLDTGELFF	TGCGCCAGCAGCTTGGGACAGTCCCTGGACACCGGGGAGCTGTTTTTT
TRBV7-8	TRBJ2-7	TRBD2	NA	CASSSTGGDLYEQYF	TGTGCCAGCAGCTCTACTGGGGGGGACCTCTACGAGCAGTACTTC
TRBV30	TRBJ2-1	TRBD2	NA	CAWSVQLAGVEQFF	TGTGCCTGGAGTGTACAACTAGCGGGAGTTGAGCAGTTCTTC
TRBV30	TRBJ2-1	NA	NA	CAPPRARRDEQFF	TGTGCCCCCCCCCGGGCTCGGAGGGATGAGCAGTTCTTC
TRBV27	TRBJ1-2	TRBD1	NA	CASSLVGQGVNYTF	TGTGCCAGCAGTTTAGTTGGACAGGGGGTCAACTACACCTTC
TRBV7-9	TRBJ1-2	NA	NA	CASSPAGESNYGYTF	TGTGCCAGCAGCCCAGCGGGGGAATCTAACTATGGCTACACCTTC
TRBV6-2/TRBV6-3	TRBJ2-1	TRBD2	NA	CASSYSTDGGALEQFF	TGTGCCAGCAGTTACTCAACTGACGGGGGGGCCCTTGAGCAGTTCTTC
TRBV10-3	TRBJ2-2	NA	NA	CAISEIGGGELFF	TGTGCCATCAGTGAAATCGGCGGCGGGGAGCTGTTTTTT
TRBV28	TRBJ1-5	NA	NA	CASSLGGQYNQPQHF	TGTGCCAGCAGTTTAGGTGGACAGTACAATCAGCCCCAGCATTTT
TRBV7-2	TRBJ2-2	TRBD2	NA	CASSRYSSGPNTGELFF	TGTGCCAGCAGCAGATACTCTAGCGGGCCGAACACCGGGGAGCTGTTTTTT
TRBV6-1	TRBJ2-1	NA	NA	CASSEGVDERGEQFF	TGTGCCAGCAGTGAAGGGGTGGACGAAAGGGGTGAGCAGTTCTTC
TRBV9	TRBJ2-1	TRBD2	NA	CASSVFTGTRAYNEQFF	TGTGCCAGCAGCGTATTTACCGGGACTAGAGCCTACAATGAGCAGTTCTTC
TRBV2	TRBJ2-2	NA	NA	CASSEQAGGTGELFF	TGTGCCAGCAGTGAGCAGGCCGGGGGCACCGGGGAGCTGTTTTTT
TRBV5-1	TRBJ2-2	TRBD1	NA	CASSSLGQGNTGELFF	TGCGCCAGCAGCTCCCTGGGACAGGGGAACACCGGGGAGCTGTTTTTT
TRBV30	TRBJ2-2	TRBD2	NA	CAWSVLAGMNTGELFF	TGTGCCTGGAGTGTCCTAGCGGGGATGAACACCGGGGAGCTGTTTTTT
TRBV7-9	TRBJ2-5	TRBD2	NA	CASSHRLAMGGETQYF	TGTGCCAGCAGCCACAGACTAGCCATGGGGGGGGAGACCCAGTACTTC
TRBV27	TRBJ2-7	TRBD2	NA	CASSPLRGVGAYEQYF	TGTGCCAGCAGTCCCCTCCGGGGGGTGGGGGCCTACGAGCAGTACTTC
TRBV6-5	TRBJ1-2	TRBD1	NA	CASSTGQGALYGYTF	TGTGCCAGCAGTACGGGACAGGGGGCTCTCTATGGCTACACCTTC
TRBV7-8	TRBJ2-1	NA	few	CASSLLGLYSEQFF	TGTGCCAGCAGCTTATTAGGACTGTATAGTGAGCAGTTCTTC
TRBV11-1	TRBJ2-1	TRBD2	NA	CASSPSRGGPPNEQFF	TGTGCCAGCAGCCCCTCGCGGGGGGGCCCTCCCAATGAGCAGTTCTTC
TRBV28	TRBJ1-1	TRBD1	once	CASRTMGQMNTEAFF	TGTGCCAGCAGGACGATGGGACAGATGAACACTGAAGCTTTCTTT